This TCR beta chain appears in the sequencing data of a study of Ad26.COV2.S vaccination and SARS-CoV-2 variants. The length of the CDR3 is 13 residues. Trimming stripped 4 bases from V and 0 bases from J, with 4 bases between. Germline lookup yields CDR1 SNHLY and CDR2 FYNNEI. Treatment noted: over 15 received Ad26.COV2.S at low or high dose, single or two shots; about 5 received placebo; per-sample allocation not given. Each sample was drawn 63 days after the first injection (of vaccine or placebo). Clones were read by immunoSEQ multiplex PCR, and TCRdb kept only the in-frame ones, dropping some. The sample yields fewer than 400,000 clones, about nine tenths seen once.

The rearrangement links TRBV2 to TRBJ2-1; D remains ambiguous. The sample in question was peripheral blood, obtained in a trial of Ad26.COV2.S vaccine versus placebo. The clonotype originates from a person between 18 and 65 years old who received the Ad26.COV2.S COVID-19 vaccine or a placebo. The CDR3 is CASSAGSYNEQFF. Here the CDR3 DNA reads TGTGCCAGCAGTGCCGGCTCCTACAATGAGCAGTTCTTC.